What follows are 8 T cell receptor beta chains derived from one specimen sequenced in a study of CD8 T cells in Susac syndrome. RNA totalling about 0.5 to 1 ug underwent reverse transcription with random hexamers. TCRdb analysed the immunoSEQ multiplex PCR reads with MiXCR anew, one entry per CDR3 protein. The data hold approximately 220,000 distinct CDR3 sequences, with more than 85% observed a single time. The sequencing sample was made of CD4+ T cells from PBMCs. These receptors were obtained from a human donor with multiple sclerosis.

This clonotype was seen a handful of times. The V and J genes are TRBV30 and TRBJ1-1, with TRBD1 matching 8 bases. The trim removed 4 bases at V and 2 bases at J, leaving 6 bases unmatched. This CDR3 has 14 amino acids. Germline lookup yields CDR1 GTSNPN and CDR2 SVGIG (reference sequence). CDR3 bases: TGTGCCTGGACTCCCGACAGGGGAAACACTGAAGCTTTCTTT. Translating gives CAWTPDRGNTEAFF.

J is TRBJ1-5 and V is TRBV2, with D unclear. The CDR3 extends over 12 amino acids. V was shortened by 4 bases and J by 7 bases, with 8 bases between the two germline ends. CDR1 and CDR2 from the germline V gene are SNHLY and FYNNEI. CDR3 DNA: TGTGCCAGCAGTGCAGATGGCCAGCCCCAGCATTTT. Its translation: CASSADGQPQHF.

The CDR3 region is CASSVNEYSNQPQHF. CDR3 DNA sequence: TGTGCCAGCAGTGTGAACGAGTATAGCAATCAGCCCCAGCATTTT. The chain links TRBV6-1 to TRBJ1-5, with D unclear. CDR1 MNHNS and CDR2 SASEGT come from the germline V gene. Trimming took off 4 bases at V and 0 bases at J, with 10 bases between the two ends. This CDR3 is built from 15 residues.

The chain uses TRBV20-1 and TRBJ2-6; 9 bases are a match to TRBD1. V gave up 3 bases and J gave up 4 bases; unmatched junction bases: 7. Germline CDR1 is DFQATT and CDR2 is SNEGSKA (reference sequence). The CDR3 covers 16 residues. CDR3 residues: CSASPGTGSGANVLTF. In DNA form, the CDR3 reads TGCAGTGCTAGTCCCGGGACAGGGTCCGGGGCCAACGTCCTGACTTTC.

The chain recombines TRBV15 with TRBJ2-2; no firm D call. Trimming took off 4 bases at V and 0 bases at J, with 0 bases between the two ends. The length of the CDR3 is 12 residues. Per germline, CDR1 LNHNV and CDR2 YYDKDF (reference sequence). The CDR3 sequence: CATSTNTGELFF. The CDR3 region has the DNA TGTGCCACCAGCACGAACACCGGGGAGCTGTTTTTT. Combining the CDR3 with reference TRBV15 and TRBJ2-2 gives the whole variable domain DAMVIQNPRYQVTQFGKPVTLSCSQTLNHNVMYWYQQKSSQAPKLLFHYYDKDFNNEADTPDNFQSRRPNTSFCFLDIRSPGLGDTAMYLCATSTNTGELFFGEGSRLTVL.

V and J are TRBV6-5 and TRBJ1-5, with a possible D match to TRBD1 (5 bases). Germline loops: CDR1 MNHEY, CDR2 SVGAGI. Deletions cut 4 bases from V and 5 bases from J, with 15 bases between. The CDR3 is 15 amino acids. The CDR3 bases are TGTGCCAGCAGTTTTCAGGGAAACGGGGATCAGCCCCAGCATTTT. It codes for CASSFQGNGDQPQHF.

V gene TRBV9 combines with J gene TRBJ2-7; D ambiguous. The V gene lost 2 bases and the J gene lost 5 bases, with 14 bases spanning the gap. Germline loops: CDR1 SGDLS, CDR2 YYNGEE. The CDR3 is made up of 14 amino acids. The CDR3 region is CASSVAEGIHEQYF. CDR3 sequence (DNA): TGTGCCAGCAGCGTCGCAGAAGGAATCCACGAGCAGTACTTC.

This clonotype has only one observation. This sequence joins TRBV3-1 and TRBJ2-3; D ambiguous. V was clipped by 4 bases and J by 2 bases, with 4 bases between them. Germline V gene data show CDR1 as LGHDT and CDR2 as YNNKEL (reference sequence). This CDR3 is built from 12 residues. The CDR3 loop is CASSRDTDTQYF. The CDR3 nucleotides read TGTGCCAGCAGCCGAGACACAGATACGCAGTATTTT.